Below, 3 T cell receptor beta chains from the same sample are listed, as sequenced in a study of graft-versus-host responses after intestinal transplantation. No antigen has been assigned to these receptors. TCRdb's copy holds only in-frame clones and misses some; the assay was immunoSEQ multiplex PCR. The data contain about 120,000 clones, roughly 93% of them singletons. Sample: unstimulated CD4+ T cells sorted from spleen or lymph node cells, taken before intestinal transplant. All receptors come from a human donor who received an intestinal transplant.

The chain is built from TRBV6-6 and TRBJ2-5; 10 bases agree with TRBD2. The end of the DNA aligns better with TRBJ2-7, so the J call may be wrong. The CDR3 is 15 residues long. Germline values: CDR1 MNHNY, CDR2 SVGAGI (reference sequence). The CDR3 DNA follows: TGTGCCAGCAAGGGACTAGCGTTGAGCTCCTACGAGCAGTACTTC. It specifies CASKGLALSSYEQYF.

V gene TRBV27 combines with J gene TRBJ2-3, with 12 bases that match TRBD2. The CDR3 consists of 14 residues. Per germline, CDR1 MNHEY and CDR2 SMNVEV (reference sequence). Trimming at V came to 6 bases and at J to 9 bases, leaving 7 bases not matched to a gene. This CDR3 reads CASRTSGSSFTQYF. The DNA of the CDR3 is TGTGCCAGCAGGACTAGCGGGAGTTCCTTCACGCAGTATTTT.

The V gene is TRBV7-8, the J gene TRBJ1-1, with 8 bases that match TRBD1. The CDR3 is 13 residues long. V lost 7 bases, J lost 1 base, and 2 bases stayed unmatched. Germline-derived CDR1 and CDR2 are SGHVS and FQNEAQ. CDR3 DNA sequence: TGTGCCAGCACCCAGGGGGCGAACACTGAAGCTTTCTTT. It specifies CASTQGANTEAFF.